The T cell receptor beta chain described here comes from a study of blood T cell repertoires in COVID-19. Germline V gene data show CDR1 as SQVTM and CDR2 as ANQGSEA. V was pared by 4 bases and J by 3 bases, with 14 bases of the junction left unmatched. CDR3 length equals 16 residues. In the study's own analysis: By means of reference gene primer amplification, nucleated cell counts were estimated. Generated by immunoSEQ multiplex PCR, the TCRdb table keeps only in-frame clones and is missing some. D and trimming were read from the DNA, whereas the V and J calls and clone size are those reported in that table. Of over 150,000 clones listed, 87% were seen once; the top ten hold roughly 3.9%.

The gene calls are TRBV29-1 and TRBJ2-7, with 8 positions matching TRBD1. The sequence was obtained from a woman in her sixties who had recovered from COVID-19. The sample taken for sequencing was peripheral blood. CDR3 loop: CSVGQSGQGAGYEQYF. Written as DNA, the CDR3 is TGCAGCGTTGGTCAATCCGGTCAGGGGGCAGGCTACGAGCAGTACTTC.